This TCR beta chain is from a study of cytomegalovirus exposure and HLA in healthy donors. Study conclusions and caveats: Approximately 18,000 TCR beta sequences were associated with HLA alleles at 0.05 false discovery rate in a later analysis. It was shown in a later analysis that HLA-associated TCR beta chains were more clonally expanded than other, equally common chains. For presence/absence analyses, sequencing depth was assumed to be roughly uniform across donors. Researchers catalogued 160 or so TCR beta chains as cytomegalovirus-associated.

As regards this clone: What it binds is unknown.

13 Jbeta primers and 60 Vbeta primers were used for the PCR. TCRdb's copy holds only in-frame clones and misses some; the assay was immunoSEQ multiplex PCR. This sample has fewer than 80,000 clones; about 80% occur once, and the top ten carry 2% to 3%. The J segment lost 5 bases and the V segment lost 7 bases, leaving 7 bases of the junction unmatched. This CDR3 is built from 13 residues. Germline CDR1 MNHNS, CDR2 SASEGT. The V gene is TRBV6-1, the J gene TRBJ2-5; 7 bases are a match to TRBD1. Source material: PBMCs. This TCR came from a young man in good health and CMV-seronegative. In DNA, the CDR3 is TGTGCCAGCATTAGACAGGGTACGGAGACCCAGTACTTC. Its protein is CASIRQGTETQYF.